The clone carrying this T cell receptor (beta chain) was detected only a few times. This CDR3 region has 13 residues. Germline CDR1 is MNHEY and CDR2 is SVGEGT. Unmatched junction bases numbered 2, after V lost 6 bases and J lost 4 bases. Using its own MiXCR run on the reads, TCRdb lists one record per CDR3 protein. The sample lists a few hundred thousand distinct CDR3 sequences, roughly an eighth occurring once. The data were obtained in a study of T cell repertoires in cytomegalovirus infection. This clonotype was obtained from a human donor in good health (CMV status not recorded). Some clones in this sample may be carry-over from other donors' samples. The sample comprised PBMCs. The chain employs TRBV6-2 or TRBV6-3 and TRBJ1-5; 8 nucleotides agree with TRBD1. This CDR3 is CASRTGVNQPQHF. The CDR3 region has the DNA TGTGCCAGCAGGACAGGGGTTAATCAGCCCCAGCATTTT.